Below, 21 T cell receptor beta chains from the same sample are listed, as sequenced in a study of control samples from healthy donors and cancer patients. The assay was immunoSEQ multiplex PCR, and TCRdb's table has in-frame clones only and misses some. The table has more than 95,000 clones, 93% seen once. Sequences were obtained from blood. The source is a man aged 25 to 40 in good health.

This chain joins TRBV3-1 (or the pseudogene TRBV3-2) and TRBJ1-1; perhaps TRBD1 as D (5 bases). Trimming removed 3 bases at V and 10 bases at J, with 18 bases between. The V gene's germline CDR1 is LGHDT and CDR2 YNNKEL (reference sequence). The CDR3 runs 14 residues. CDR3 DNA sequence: TGTGCCAGCAGCCACCTCAAGGGTCTGGGGGGAGCTTTCTTT. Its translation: CASSHLKGLGGAFF.

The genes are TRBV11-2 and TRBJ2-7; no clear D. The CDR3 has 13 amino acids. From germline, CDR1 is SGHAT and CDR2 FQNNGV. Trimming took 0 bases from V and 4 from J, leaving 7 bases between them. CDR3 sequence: CASSLDGVYEQYV. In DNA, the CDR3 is TGTGCCAGCAGCTTAGATGGGGTTTACGAGCAGTACGTC.

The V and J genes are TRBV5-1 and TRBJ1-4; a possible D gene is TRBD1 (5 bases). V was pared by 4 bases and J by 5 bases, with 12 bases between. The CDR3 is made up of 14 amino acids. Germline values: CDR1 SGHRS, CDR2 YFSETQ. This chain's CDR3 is CASSRGGENEKLFF. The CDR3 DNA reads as TGCGCCAGCAGCCGGGGGGGTGAAAATGAAAAACTGTTTTTT.

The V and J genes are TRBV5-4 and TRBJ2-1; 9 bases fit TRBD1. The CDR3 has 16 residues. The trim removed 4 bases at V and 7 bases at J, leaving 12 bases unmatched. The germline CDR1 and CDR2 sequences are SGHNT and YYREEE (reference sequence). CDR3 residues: CASSPEGGTGLNEQFF. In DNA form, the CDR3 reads TGTGCCAGCAGCCCAGAAGGCGGGACAGGGTTAAATGAGCAGTTCTTC. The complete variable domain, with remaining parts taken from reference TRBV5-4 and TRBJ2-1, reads ETGVTQSPTHLIKTRGQQVTLRCSSQSGHNTVSWYQQALGQGPQFIFQYYREEENGRGNFPPRFSGLQFPNYSSELNVNALELDDSALYLCASSPEGGTGLNEQFFGPGTRLTVL.

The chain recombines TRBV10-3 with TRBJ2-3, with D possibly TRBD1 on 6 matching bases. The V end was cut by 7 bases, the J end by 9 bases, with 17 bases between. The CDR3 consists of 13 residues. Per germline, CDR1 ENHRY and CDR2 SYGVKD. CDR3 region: CAITMDSERTQYF. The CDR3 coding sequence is TGTGCCATCACCATGGACAGCGAACGGACGCAGTATTTT.

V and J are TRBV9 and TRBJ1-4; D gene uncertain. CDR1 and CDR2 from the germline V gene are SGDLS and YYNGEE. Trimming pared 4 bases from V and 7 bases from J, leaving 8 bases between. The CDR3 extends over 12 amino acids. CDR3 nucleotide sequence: TGTGCCAGCAGCCCCGACCTTGAAAAACTGTTTTTT. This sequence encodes CASSPDLEKLFF.

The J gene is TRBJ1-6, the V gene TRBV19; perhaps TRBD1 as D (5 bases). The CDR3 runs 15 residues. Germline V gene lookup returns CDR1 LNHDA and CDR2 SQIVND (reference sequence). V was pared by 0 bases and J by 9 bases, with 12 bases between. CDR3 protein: CASSIDLPGPSPLHF. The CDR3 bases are TGTGCCAGTAGTATAGATCTACCAGGGCCTTCACCCCTCCACTTT.

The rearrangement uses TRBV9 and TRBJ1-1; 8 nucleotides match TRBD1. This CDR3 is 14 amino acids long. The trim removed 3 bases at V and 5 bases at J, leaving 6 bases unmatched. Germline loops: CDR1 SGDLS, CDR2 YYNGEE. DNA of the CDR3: TGTGCCAGCAGCGCGGACAGGGTTGGAACTGAAGCTTTCTTT. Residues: CASSADRVGTEAFF.

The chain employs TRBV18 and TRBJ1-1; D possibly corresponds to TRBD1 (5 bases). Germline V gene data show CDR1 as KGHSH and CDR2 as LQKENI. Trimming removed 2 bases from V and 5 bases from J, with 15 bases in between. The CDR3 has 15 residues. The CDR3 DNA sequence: TGTGCCAGCTCACCAATGGTCAGGGTAGGAACTGAAGCTTTCTTT. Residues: CASSPMVRVGTEAFF.

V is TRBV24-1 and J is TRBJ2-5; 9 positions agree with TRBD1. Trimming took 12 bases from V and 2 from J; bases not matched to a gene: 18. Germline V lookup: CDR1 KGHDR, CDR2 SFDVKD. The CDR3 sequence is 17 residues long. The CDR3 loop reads CAGLSRDREVSQETQYF. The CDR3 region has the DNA TGTGCCGGACTATCACGGGACAGGGAGGTTTCGCAAGAGACCCAGTACTTC.

The CDR3 spells CASSYGVGLDGYTF. The DNA for the CDR3 is TGTGCCAGCAGTTACGGGGTTGGACTGGATGGCTACACCTTC. The chain links TRBV6-5 to TRBJ1-2, with D uncertain. The V gene's germline CDR1 is MNHEY and CDR2 SVGAGI. V shed 2 bases and J shed 6 bases, with 13 bases lying between them. The CDR3 totals 14 residues.

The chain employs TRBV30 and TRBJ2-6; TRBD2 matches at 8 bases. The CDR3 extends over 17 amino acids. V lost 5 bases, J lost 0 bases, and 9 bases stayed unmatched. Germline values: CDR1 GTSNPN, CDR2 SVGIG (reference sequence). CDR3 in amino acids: CAWRVRGGASGANVLTF. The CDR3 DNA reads TGTGCCTGGCGGGTACGGGGGGGGGCCTCTGGGGCCAACGTCCTGACTTTC. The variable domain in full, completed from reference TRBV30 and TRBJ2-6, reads SQTIHQWPATLVQPVGSPLSLECTVEGTSNPNLYWYRQAAGRGLQLLFYSVGIGQISSEVPQNLSASRPQDRQFILSSKKLLLSDSGFYLCAWRVRGGASGANVLTFGAGSRLTVL.

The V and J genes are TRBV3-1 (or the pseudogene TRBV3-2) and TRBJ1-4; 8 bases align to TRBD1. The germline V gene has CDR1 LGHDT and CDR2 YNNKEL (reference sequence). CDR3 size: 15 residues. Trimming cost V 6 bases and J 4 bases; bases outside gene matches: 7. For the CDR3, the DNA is TGTGCCAGCAGTTCCGGACAGGGCGTTAATGAAAAACTGTTTTTT. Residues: CASSSGQGVNEKLFF.

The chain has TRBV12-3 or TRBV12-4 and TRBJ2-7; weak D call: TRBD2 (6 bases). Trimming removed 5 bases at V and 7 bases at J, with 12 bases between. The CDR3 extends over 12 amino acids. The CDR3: CASSQTGVEQYF. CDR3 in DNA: TGTGCCAGCAGTCAGACGGGGGTTGAGCAGTACTTC.

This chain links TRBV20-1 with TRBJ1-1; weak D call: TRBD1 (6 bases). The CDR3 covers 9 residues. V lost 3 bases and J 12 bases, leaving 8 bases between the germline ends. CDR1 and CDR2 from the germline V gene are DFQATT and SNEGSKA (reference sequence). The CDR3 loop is CSASRGTFF. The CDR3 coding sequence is TGCAGTGCTAGTAGGGGGACTTTCTTT.

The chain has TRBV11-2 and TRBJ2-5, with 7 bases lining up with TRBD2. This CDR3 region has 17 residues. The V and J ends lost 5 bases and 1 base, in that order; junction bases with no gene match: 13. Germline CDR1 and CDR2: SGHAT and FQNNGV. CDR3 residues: CASSRGEANLLQETQYF. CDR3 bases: TGTGCCAGCAGCCGGGGGGAGGCGAACCTCCTCCAAGAGACCCAGTACTTC.

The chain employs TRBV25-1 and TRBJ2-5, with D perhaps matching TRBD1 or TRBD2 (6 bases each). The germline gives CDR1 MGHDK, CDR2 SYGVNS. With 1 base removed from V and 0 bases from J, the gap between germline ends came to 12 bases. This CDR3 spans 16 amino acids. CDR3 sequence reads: CASSESGAPYQETQYF. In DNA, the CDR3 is TGTGCCAGCAGTGAATCGGGGGCACCGTACCAAGAGACCCAGTACTTC.

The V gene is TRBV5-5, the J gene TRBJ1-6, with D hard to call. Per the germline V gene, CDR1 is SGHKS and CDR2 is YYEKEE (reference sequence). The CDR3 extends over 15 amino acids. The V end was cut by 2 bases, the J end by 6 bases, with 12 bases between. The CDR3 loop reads CASSLSRALNSPLHF. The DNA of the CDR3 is TGTGCCAGCAGCTTAAGTCGAGCGCTTAATTCACCCCTCCACTTT.

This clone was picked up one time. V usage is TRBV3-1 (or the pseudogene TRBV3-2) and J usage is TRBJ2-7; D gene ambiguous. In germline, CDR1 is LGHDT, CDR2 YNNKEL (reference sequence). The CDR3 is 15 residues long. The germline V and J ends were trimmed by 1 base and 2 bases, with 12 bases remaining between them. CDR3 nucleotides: TGTGCCAGCAGCCAAGGAAGGGTCGTCCCCTACGAGCAGTACTTC. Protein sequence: CASSQGRVVPYEQYF.

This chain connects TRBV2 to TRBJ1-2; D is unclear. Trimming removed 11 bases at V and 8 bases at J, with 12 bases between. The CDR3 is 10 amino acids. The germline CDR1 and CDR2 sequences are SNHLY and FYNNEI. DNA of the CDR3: TGTGCCTGGTTACTAGGGGGCTACACCTTC. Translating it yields CAWLLGGYTF.

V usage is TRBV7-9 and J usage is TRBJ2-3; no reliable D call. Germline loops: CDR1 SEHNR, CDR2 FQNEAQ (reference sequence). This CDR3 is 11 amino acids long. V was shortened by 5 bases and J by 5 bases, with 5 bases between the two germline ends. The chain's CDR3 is CASSIGDTQYF. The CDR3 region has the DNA TGTGCCAGCAGCATTGGAGATACGCAGTATTTT.